Here is one TCR beta chain with its context. This CDR3 spans 14 amino acids. Germline CDR1 reads WSHSY; CDR2 reads SAAADI. V lost 6 bases to trimming and J lost 11 bases, with 20 bases between them. The data are from a study of blood T cell repertoires in COVID-19. Overall study context: Sources were T cells, B-cell-depleted T cells, or PBMCs; the material itself was cDNA or gDNA.

As processed by the authors: It was from reference gene primer amplification that nucleated cell counts were estimated. TCRdb keeps only in-frame clones here, not all; method: immunoSEQ multiplex PCR. V and J calls and clone size are as listed in that table; D and trimming were resolved from the DNA. The table records about 480,000 clones, more than 70% of them present only once. In Seattle, patients joined the study during active infection and were tracked longitudinally. This clonotype was obtained from a woman between 45 and 65 years old with COVID-19, enrolled during active disease. The sequencing sample was made of peripheral blood. The chain has TRBV10-2 and TRBJ1-5; no reliable D call. CDR3 in DNA: TGCGCCAGCAGATCCGCGGGCACCCAGTCAGCCCAGCATTTT. Translating it yields CASRSAGTQSAQHF.